This T cell receptor beta chain was identified in a study of T cells in Graves' hyperthyroidism and ophthalmopathy (dated by TCRdb to between 2018 and 2020). Looking at the study overall: Peripheral blood was collected at initial diagnosis, before any treatment. The paper describes TCR Vbeta CDR3 sequencing of some 130 peripheral blood samples, made up of 43 ophthalmopathy patients, 70 to 75 hyperthyroidism patients and 17 progressor patients. The 100 discovery patients were divided at random into training and test sets in a 7:3 ratio. A discovery cohort of roughly 100 patients, 43 with Graves' ophthalmopathy and approximately 57 with stable Graves' hyperthyroidism, was used to find distinguishing TCR V-J signatures. Following sampling, methimazole starting at 30 mg daily was given to hyperthyroidism patients, and high-dose intravenous methylprednisolone was given to ophthalmopathy patients. Thyroid tissue and blood T-cell repertoires from more than 5 Graves' hyperthyroidism patients were also compared in the study. Whether ophthalmopathy could be predicted prospectively was tested in an independent validation cohort made up of some 20 hyperthyroidism patients plus 17 patients who later progressed to ophthalmopathy.

TCR beta CDR3 regions were amplified from RNA transcripts. A first-round RT-PCR of the TCR CDR3 used the HTBI primer set with the Qiagen OneStep RT-PCR kit. The libraries were constructed in a second round of multiplex PCR and then size-selected and purified. Paired-end sequencing of the libraries was performed with 100 bp reads on an Illumina HiSeq2000. The original methods were these. Raw data were processed with SOAPnuke, discarding reads with adapters, uncalled bases, mean Phred below 15, or no exact constant-primer or identifier match. High-quality paired reads were merged using COPE v1.2.5, and each unique nucleotide sequence was defined as a clonotype. MiTCR v1.1 was used to align the clonotypes against IMGT TRBV, TRBD and TRBJ reference segments. Analysis was restricted to V-J combinations with a frequency above 0.0001, which covered about 99% of repertoires. A TCS score was defined as the ratio of F50 (clonal expansion) to E x V (chaos), with BLOSUM62-based TCRdist applied between CDR3 peptides within each V-J. Welch's t-statistics and random forest reduced 450 to 600 V-J features to 13, which were used in a naive Bayes classifier (R e1071). TCRdb passed the public sequencing reads through fastp at Q25 and MiXCR, retaining productive beta sequences. CDR3 protein duplicates are merged, each entry listing the most common genes and DNA. The authors' filters were not applied to this entry. The sample includes approximately 410,000 distinct CDR3 sequences, with around 13% observed a single time. 5% to 6% of the sample lies in the top ten.

Here is what the overall study found, with its caveats: Ophthalmopathy was separated from stable hyperthyroidism by a 13 V-J signature model, with approximately 89% sensitivity and about 81% specificity obtained in cross-validation and 80%/75% obtained in testing. Most expanded thyroid clonotypes (frequency above 0.001) were also detected in blood, a finding suggesting that blood repertoires may reflect thyroid immune responses. In validation, the model predicted progression to ophthalmopathy a median of roughly 6.1 months before onset, with roughly 71% sensitivity and just under 75% specificity. No statistical method was used to set the sample size in advance, and investigators knew the group allocation.

Stable Graves' hyperthyroidism was defined as the absence of progression to ophthalmopathy over 18 months of follow-up. Hyperthyroidism patients were newly diagnosed, had a disease duration of under 2 months, and were aged 18 to 65 years. Exclusion was applied to patients with uncontrolled infections, other autoimmune diseases, pregnancy or lactation. Diagnoses were based on clinical symptoms, serum thyroxine and TRAb, thyroid ultrasound and orbital computed tomography. PBMCs were isolated from 10 ml of fresh peripheral blood by Ficoll-Paque density gradient centrifugation. Total RNA was extracted with Trizol reagent, and quality was checked on an Agilent 2100 Bioanalyzer. From the germline V gene, CDR1 is SGHVS and CDR2 is FNYEAQ. V sheds 3 bases and J sheds 7 bases, leaving 7 bases between their ends. The CDR3 runs 12 amino acids, cysteine and phenylalanine included. Only CDR3 DNA is held: 36 bases, read in frame from base 1.

This clonotype was seen a few times. Which antigen it targets is not known. Base qualities are missing; no much larger clone stands one base away. This chain is built from TRBV7-6 and TRBJ2-4, and TRBD2 may be the D gene, going by 6 matching bases. The TCR originated in a woman between 18 and 29 years old with Graves' hyperthyroidism. Input material: blood. The CDR3 reads as follows: CASSFGGNIQYF. At the DNA level, the sequence is TGTGCCAGCAGCTTTGGGGGGAACATTCAGTACTTC. Beyond the CDR3, the reference TRBV7-6 and TRBJ2-4 genes provide the residues; the full variable domain reads: GAGVSQSPRYKVTKRGQDVALRCDPISGHVSLYWYRQALGQGPEFLTYFNYEAQQDKSGLPNDRFSAERPEGSISTLTIQRTEQRDSAMYRCASSFGGNIQYFGAGTRLSVL.